The 6 T cell receptor beta chains below come from one sample, sequenced in a study of cytomegalovirus exposure and HLA in healthy donors. The PCR had 60 Vbeta and 13 Jbeta primers. Measured with immunoSEQ multiplex PCR; TCRdb has only the in-frame clones, and not every one. The sample has about 200,000 clones, approximately 88% seen once; the top ten hold roughly 0.7%. What was sequenced was PBMCs. The receptors come from a boy between 2 and 10 years old in good health and CMV-seronegative.

CDR3 sequence (DNA): TGCGCCAGCAGCTTCCAGCGGGAGGGGCAGGAGACCCAGTACTTC. This sequence encodes CASSFQREGQETQYF. This chain joins TRBV5-1 and TRBJ2-5; 10 positions match TRBD2. Germline V gene data show CDR1 as SGHRS and CDR2 as YFSETQ. V shed 2 bases and J 5 bases; nucleotides not matched to a gene: 6. CDR3 length equals 15 residues.

In this sample, this clone turned up once. The chain recombines TRBV6-1 with TRBJ2-7, with D possibly being TRBD1 (6 bases). The germline CDR1 and CDR2 sequences are MNHNS and SASEGT. Trimming cost V 5 bases and J 2 bases, with 7 bases left between them. CDR3 length equals 12 residues. The CDR3 reads CASSRTAYEQYF. For the CDR3, the DNA is TGTGCCAGCAGTAGGACAGCCTACGAGCAGTACTTC.

CDR3 DNA sequence: TGCGCCAGCAGCCAAGTGGAGGTCAATGAGCAGTTCTTC. It codes for CASSQVEVNEQFF. The chain combines TRBV4-1 with TRBJ2-1; tentatively, D is TRBD2 (5 bases). Germline CDR1 reads MGHRA; CDR2 reads YSYEKL. The CDR3 spans 13 residues. Trimming took 1 base from V and 6 from J, leaving 7 bases between them.

This clone was seen more than once but under ten times. V usage is TRBV29-1 and J usage is TRBJ2-5; D perhaps matches TRBD1 (5 bases). CDR3 length equals 15 residues. V shed 1 base and J shed 3 bases, with 15 bases lying between them. The germline V gene encodes CDR1 SQVTM and CDR2 ANQGSEA. The CDR3 reads CSVEGGSRSKETQYF. The CDR3 DNA follows: TGCAGCGTTGAAGGGGGCTCAAGAAGTAAAGAGACCCAGTACTTC.

The J gene is TRBJ2-1, the V gene TRBV19; TRBD2 aligns across 8 bases. V was pared by 5 bases and J by 3 bases, with 6 bases of the junction left unmatched. In germline, CDR1 is LNHDA, CDR2 SQIVND (reference sequence). The CDR3 totals 15 residues. The CDR3 sequence is CASSGNSGGYNEQFF. In DNA form, the CDR3 reads TGTGCCAGTAGTGGCAACAGCGGGGGCTACAATGAGCAGTTCTTC.

The rearrangement links TRBV11-2 to TRBJ2-7, with 9 bases lining up with TRBD2. Losses at the gene ends were 1 base for V and 3 bases for J; bases not matched to a gene: 4. This CDR3 is built from 15 residues. CDR1 and CDR2 (germline): SGHAT, FQNNGV. The CDR3 region has the DNA TGTGCCAGCAGCTTAGTTGGTAGCGGGGGCTACGAGCAGTACTTC. It is translated as CASSLVGSGGYEQYF.